Presented here are 23 T cell receptor beta chains from one specimen sequenced in a study of CXCR3-negative and CXCR3-positive naive CD8 T cells. Study findings and constraints: When CXCR3-positive naive cells were set against CXCR3-negative naive cells, the former had more hydrophobic TRB CDR3s.

No antigen has been identified for these receptors. In preparing the TRB cDNA libraries, 5' RACE with UMI labels was used. From the 5' RACE reads, TCRdb lists one entry per CDR3 protein and no DNA. The specimen's table records over 70,000 distinct CDR3 sequences. The specimen sequenced was naive CXCR3+ CD8+ T cells from blood. Noted subset: CD45RO-CCR7+CD27+CD95- naive CD8+ T cells expressing CXCR3 (TNR3+). The source of these receptors is a human donor in good health. Some clones in this sample may be carry-over from other donors' samples.

The gene calls are TRBV5-4 and TRBJ2-1; the TCRdb D gene call, TRBD1, has no DNA to confirm it. From germline, CDR1 is SGHNT and CDR2 YYREEE (reference sequence). The CDR3 runs to 12 residues. The CDR3 sequence is CASSPGTYEQFF.

This chain uses TRBV13 with TRBJ2-7; TCRdb's D call of TRBD2 is untestable without DNA. Per the germline V gene, CDR1 is PRHDT and CDR2 is FYEKMQ (reference sequence). This CDR3 is built from 15 residues. The CDR3 spells CASSLEAPGLNEQYF. Together with reference TRBV13 and TRBJ2-7, the CDR3 gives the full variable domain: AAGVIQSPRHLIKEKRETATLKCYPIPRHDTVYWYQQGPGQDPQFLISFYEKMQSDKGSIPDRFSAQQFSDYHSELNMSSLELGDSALYFCASSLEAPGLNEQYFGPGTRLTVT.

This rearrangement joins TRBV7-4 to TRBJ2-1; the D gene TCRdb calls, TRBD1, cannot be checked with no DNA. This CDR3 comprises 16 residues. Germline V CDR1 and CDR2: SGHVT, SQSDAQ. The CDR3 region is CASSITLDREDNEQFF. Full variable domain (rest looked up from reference TRBV7-4 and TRBJ2-1): GAGVSQSPRYKVAKRGRDVALRCDSISGHVTLYWYRQTLGQGSEVLTYSQSDAQRDKSGRPSGRFSAERPERSVSTLKIQRTEQGDSAVYLCASSITLDREDNEQFFGPGTRLTVL.

The chain joins TRBV13 to TRBJ2-2. Germline V CDR1 and CDR2: PRHDT, FYEKMQ (reference sequence). The CDR3 runs to 13 residues. The CDR3 region is CASSDPVTGELFF.

The rearrangement links TRBV19 to TRBJ2-2; TCRdb's D call, TRBD2, is unchecked because there is no DNA. Germline CDR1 and CDR2: LNHDA and SQIVND (reference sequence). CDR3 size: 15 residues. CDR3 loop: CASSLAAGITGELFF. The full variable domain, in which reference TRBV19 and TRBJ2-2 provide the parts outside the CDR3, is DGGITQSPKYLFRKEGQNVTLSCEQNLNHDAMYWYRQDPGQGLRLIYYSQIVNDFQKGDIAEGYSVSREKKESFPLTVTSAQKNPTAFYLCASSLAAGITGELFFGEGSRLTVL.

V and J are TRBV7-8 and TRBJ2-3; TCRdb proposes TRBD2, but this gene call is untestable without DNA. The CDR3 has 14 residues. The germline V gene has CDR1 SGHVS and CDR2 FQNEAQ. This chain's CDR3 is CASSPWDFTDTQYF.

V gene TRBV29-1 combines with J gene TRBJ2-7. Germline CDR1 reads SQVTM; CDR2 reads ANQGSEA. This CDR3 region has 11 residues. The CDR3 sequence: CSVVWGYEQYF.

The V and J genes are TRBV11-2 and TRBJ2-1; TCRdb reports TRBD2, a call that lacks DNA to check it against. There are 16 residues in the CDR3. Germline loops: CDR1 SGHAT, CDR2 FQNNGV. The CDR3 reads CASSLVAGGSYNEQFF.

The chain combines TRBV9 with TRBJ2-7. The CDR3 is 14 amino acids. Germline V lookup: CDR1 SGDLS, CDR2 YYNGEE. This CDR3 is CASSVSGIGYEQYF.

The V call is TRBV29-1, the J call TRBJ2-1; TCRdb's assignment of TRBD2 cannot be checked, as there is no DNA. CDR3 size: 17 residues. CDR1 and CDR2 from the germline V gene are SQVTM and ANQGSEA. The chain's CDR3 is CSVEDGVAGANYIEHLF.

The gene calls are TRBV9 and TRBJ1-1; TCRdb's assignment of TRBD1 cannot be checked, as there is no DNA. The CDR3 spans 16 residues. Per germline, CDR1 SGDLS and CDR2 YYNGEE. The CDR3: CASSQGERVMNTEAFF.

This sequence joins TRBV4-2 and TRBJ2-2; TCRdb lists TRBD2, though no DNA is available to test this call. This CDR3 contains 18 residues. Looked up from germline, CDR1 is LGHNA and CDR2 is YNFKEQ. CDR3 sequence reads: CASSQDPGNSGRTGELFF.

The chain recombines TRBV29-1 with TRBJ2-1. The CDR3 sequence is 12 residues long. Germline V CDR1 and CDR2: SQVTM, ANQGSEA. This CDR3 is CSVVDGYNEQFF.

The chain combines TRBV6-2 or TRBV6-3 with TRBJ2-5; TCRdb picks TRBD1, but there is no DNA to check that call. CDR1 MNHEY and CDR2 SVGEGT come from the germline V gene. The CDR3 loop spans 17 amino acids. CDR3 amino acids: CASSYSGQEGLGETQYF.

This sequence joins TRBV15 and TRBJ2-7. Germline CDR1 reads LNHNV; CDR2 reads YYDKDF (reference sequence). There are 13 residues in the CDR3. This CDR3 reads CATSRERYYEQYF.

The chain combines TRBV6-2 or TRBV6-3 with TRBJ1-1; TCRdb designates TRBD1, a call that cannot be tested without DNA. Germline CDR1 MNHEY, CDR2 SVGEGT. The CDR3 has 15 amino acids. The CDR3 sequence is CASSRGTGGDTEAFF.

This rearrangement joins TRBV15 to TRBJ2-2; no DNA is available, so the TRBD2 call from TCRdb remains unchecked. The CDR3 is made up of 17 amino acids. CDR1 and CDR2 from the germline V gene are LNHNV and YYDKDF (reference sequence). Here the CDR3 reads CATRPYLAGEATGELFF.

This chain joins TRBV27 and TRBJ1-1; the TCRdb call, TRBD1, lacks DNA for checking. The germline CDR1 and CDR2 sequences are MNHEY and SMNVEV (reference sequence). The CDR3 runs to 15 residues. The CDR3 is CTSSQTGHLGNEAFF.

The V and J genes are TRBV4-2 and TRBJ2-1; checking the TCRdb D call of TRBD2 is not possible without DNA. Germline assignment: CDR1 LGHNA and CDR2 YNFKEQ. CDR3 size: 15 residues. CDR3 sequence reads: CASSPSGGAMDEQFF.

The rearrangement links TRBV14 to TRBJ2-1. The CDR3 consists of 12 residues. CDR1 is SGHDN and CDR2 is FVKESK in the germline V gene. The CDR3 protein is CASSQGFNEQFF.

The chain recombines TRBV28 with TRBJ1-5. The CDR3 is 12 amino acids. CDR1 MDHEN and CDR2 SYDVKM come from the germline V gene. The CDR3 sequence is CASSFGGPAQHF.

The chain couples TRBV13 to TRBJ2-1; TCRdb returns TRBD1, unconfirmable since there is no DNA. Germline V lookup: CDR1 PRHDT, CDR2 FYEKMQ (reference sequence). The CDR3 totals 15 residues. Here the CDR3 reads CASSLGLAGPYEQFF.

The V call is TRBV6-4, the J call TRBJ1-6; TCRdb calls TRBD1, which cannot be checked without DNA. Looked up from germline, CDR1 is MRHNA and CDR2 is SNTAGT. This CDR3 is built from 14 residues. CDR3 sequence: CASSDSGGGSPLHF.